This record covers a single T cell receptor beta chain. The protocol was immunoSEQ multiplex PCR, while the TCRdb copy is restricted to in-frame clones and leaves out a portion. The sample holds about 70,000 clones; 75% to 85% are singletons and the top ten take about 18%. The data belong to a study of blood T cell repertoires in COVID-19. The overall study: The origin of the acute and convalescent COVID-19 samples was the United States, Italy and Spain. PBMCs, B-cell-depleted T cells, or T cells were the source of the cDNA or gDNA that made up the material.

The sequence was obtained from a man in his 70s who had recovered from COVID-19. Sequencing input: peripheral blood.

The CDR3, as DNA: TGCGCCAGCAGCCAAGACGCTGCAGGGCGGAACTCTGGAAACACCATATATTTT. Its translation: CASSQDAAGRNSGNTIYF. V and J are TRBV4-3 and TRBJ1-3; tentative D call: TRBD1 (5 bases). The CDR3 has 18 amino acids. V was pared by 0 bases and J by 0 bases, with 15 bases between. Germline-derived CDR1 and CDR2 are LGHNA and YSLEER.